The 3 T cell receptor beta chains below come from one sample, sequenced in a study of ipilimumab plus nivolumab after autologous stem cell transplantation. Clones were sequenced by immunoSEQ multiplex PCR, and TCRdb holds only the in-frame ones, with some missing. The sample lists just over 40,000 clones; 92% were seen once. Material: PBMCs, obtained in a trial of ipilimumab plus nivolumab as post-transplant consolidation. The source of these receptors is a male donor with multiple myeloma.

This clone was counted between two and nine times. The chain couples TRBV7-2 to TRBJ1-6, with TRBD1 as a possible D gene (5 bases). Trimming shortened V by 0 bases and J by 6 bases, and 12 bases separated the two germline ends. The germline V gene encodes CDR1 SGHTA and CDR2 FQGNSA. CDR3 length equals 16 residues. In DNA form, the CDR3 reads TGTGCCAGCAGCTTAGCGGGGGTTTTGGCTAATTCACCCCTCCACTTT. It yields the protein CASSLAGVLANSPLHF.

The chain uses TRBV28 and TRBJ2-6; 9 nucleotides line up with TRBD1. The CDR3 contains 18 residues. CDR1 and CDR2 (germline): MDHEN, SYDVKM. The J segment lost 4 bases and the V segment lost 4 bases, leaving 11 bases of the junction unmatched. The CDR3 loop reads CASSSAPGTGYGANVLTF. The CDR3 DNA follows: TGTGCCAGCAGTTCGGCTCCCGGGACAGGGTACGGGGCCAACGTCCTGACTTTC.

This chain links TRBV5-4 with TRBJ1-3; the D gene is possibly TRBD1 (6 bases). The CDR3 has 17 residues. Germline CDR1 reads SGHNT; CDR2 reads YYREEE (reference sequence). V shed 3 bases and J shed 0 bases, with 16 bases lying between them. The CDR3, as DNA: TGTGCCAGCAGCTACGGACAGCGACCGGACTCTGGAAACACCATATATTTT. It yields the protein CASSYGQRPDSGNTIYF.